The following is a T cell receptor (beta chain) sequence with its context. This specimen comes from a study of blood T cell repertoires in COVID-19. Across the whole study: COVID-19 samples from acute and convalescent phases originated in the United States, Italy and Spain. The analysed material was cDNA or gDNA that came from T cells, B-cell-depleted T cells, or PBMCs.

Germline CDR1 and CDR2: GTSNPN and SVGIG (reference sequence). Trimming stripped 3 bases from V and 6 bases from J, with 18 bases between. This CDR3 comprises 15 residues. Study processing details: From reference gene primer amplification, estimates of nucleated cell counts were derived. This table comes from immunoSEQ multiplex PCR, and its TCRdb copy is limited to in-frame clones, with some not included. V and J calls and clone size come straight from that table; D and trimming were deduced from the DNA. The sample holds more than 55,000 clones, 70% to 80% seen once. The chain couples TRBV30 to TRBJ2-1; TRBD2 is a possible D gene (6 bases). Sequencing input: peripheral blood. The source of this sequence is an elderly man with active or convalescent COVID-19. This CDR3 is CAWSLVGGLGNEQFF. The DNA of the CDR3 is TGTGCCTGGAGCCTAGTGGGGGGATTGGGCAATGAGCAGTTCTTC.